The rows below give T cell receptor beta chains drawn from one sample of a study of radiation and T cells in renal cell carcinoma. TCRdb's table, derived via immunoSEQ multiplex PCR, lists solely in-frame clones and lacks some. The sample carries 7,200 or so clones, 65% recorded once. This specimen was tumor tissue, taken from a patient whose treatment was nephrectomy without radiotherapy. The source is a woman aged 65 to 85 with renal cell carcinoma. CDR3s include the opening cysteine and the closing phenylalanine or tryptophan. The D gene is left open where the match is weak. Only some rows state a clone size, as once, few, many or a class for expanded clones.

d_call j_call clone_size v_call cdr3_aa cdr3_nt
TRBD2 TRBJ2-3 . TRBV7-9 CASSLIPPGLATTDTQYF TGTGCCAGCAGCTTAATACCCCCGGGACTAGCGACAACAGATACGCAGTATTTT
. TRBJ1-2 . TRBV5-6 CASSMGRRERGGYTF TGTGCCAGCAGCATGGGGAGGAGGGAGAGAGGTGGCTACACCTTC
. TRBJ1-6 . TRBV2 CASGAWASPLHF TGTGCCAGCGGAGCCTGGGCGTCACCCCTCCACTTT
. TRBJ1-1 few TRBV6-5 CASTGEAFF TGTGCCAGCACCGGGGAAGCTTTCTTT
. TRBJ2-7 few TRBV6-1 CATKGGSYEQYF TGTGCCACGAAAGGCGGCTCCTACGAGCAGTACTTC
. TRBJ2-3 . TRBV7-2 CASSSQKSGYSSTDTQYF TGTGCCAGCAGCTCTCAAAAAAGTGGATATTCTAGCACAGATACGCAGTATTTT
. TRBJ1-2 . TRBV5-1 CASSLLTGANYGYTF TGCGCCAGCAGCTTACTTACCGGCGCTAACTATGGCTACACCTTC
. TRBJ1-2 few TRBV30 CAWSAGGRGYGYTF TGTGCCTGGAGCGCCGGAGGGCGGGGCTATGGCTACACCTTC
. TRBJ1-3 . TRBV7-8 CASSLARGSGNTIYF TGTGCCAGCAGCTTAGCCCGGGGCTCTGGAAACACCATATATTTT
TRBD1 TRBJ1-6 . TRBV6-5 CASTWDRASGSPLHF TGTGCCAGCACCTGGGACAGGGCCTCGGGCTCACCCCTCCACTTT
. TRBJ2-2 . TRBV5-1 CASSFWRGADGELFF TGCGCCAGCAGCTTCTGGCGCGGGGCTGACGGGGAGCTGTTTTTT
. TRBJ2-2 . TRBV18 CASSPSYPGRNTGELFF TGTGCCAGCTCACCATCATACCCAGGGCGGAACACCGGGGAGCTGTTTTTT
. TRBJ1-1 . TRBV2 CAGAMSLNTEAFF TGTGCCGGGGCCATGAGTCTGAACACTGAAGCTTTCTTT
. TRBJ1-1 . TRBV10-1 CASSEFGKEGGTEAFF TGCGCCAGCAGTGAGTTCGGGAAGGAAGGAGGCACTGAAGCTTTCTTT
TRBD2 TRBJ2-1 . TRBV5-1 CASSSGGTEYNEQFF TGCGCCAGCAGCTCCGGGGGGACTGAATACAATGAGCAGTTCTTC
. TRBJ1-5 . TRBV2 CASRQEVANQPQHF TGTGCCAGCAGACAGGAAGTGGCCAATCAGCCCCAGCATTTT
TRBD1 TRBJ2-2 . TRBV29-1 CRRLTGVSTGELFF TGCAGGAGGTTGACAGGGGTCAGCACCGGGGAGCTGTTTTTT
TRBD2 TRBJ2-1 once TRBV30 CAWSYPLTSGGTEMFF TGTGCCTGGAGTTACCCCCTGACTAGCGGGGGGACGGAAATGTTCTTC
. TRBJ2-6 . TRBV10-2 CASREVSGANVLTF TGCGCCAGCAGAGAAGTATCTGGGGCCAACGTCCTGACTTTC
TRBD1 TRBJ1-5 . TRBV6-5 CASRMNTGGQPQHF TGTGCCAGCAGGATGAATACAGGGGGTCAGCCCCAGCATTTT
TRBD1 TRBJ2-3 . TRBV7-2 CASTQDRGQADTQYF TGTGCCAGCACCCAAGACAGGGGGCAGGCAGATACGCAGTATTTT
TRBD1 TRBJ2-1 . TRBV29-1 CSVRGQGANNEQFF TGCAGCGTCCGGGGACAGGGGGCGAACAATGAGCAGTTCTTC
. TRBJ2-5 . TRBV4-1 CASSQDPEDQETQYF TGCGCCAGCAGCCAAGATCCGGAGGACCAAGAGACCCAGTACTTC
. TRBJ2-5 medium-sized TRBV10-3 CAISRRGAETQYF TGTGCCATCAGTCGACGAGGGGCTGAGACCCAGTACTTC
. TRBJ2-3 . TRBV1 CTSSQDRGGPDTQYF TGCACCAGCAGCCAAGACCGCGGGGGGCCCGATACGCAGTATTTT
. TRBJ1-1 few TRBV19 CASSQVRGTEAFF TGTGCCAGTAGTCAGGTCCGAGGCACTGAAGCTTTCTTT
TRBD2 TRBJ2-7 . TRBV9 CASSVGVRASGDYEQYF TGTGCCAGCAGCGTAGGGGTCCGAGCTAGCGGGGACTACGAGCAGTACTTC
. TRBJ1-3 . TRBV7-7 CASTGGGGNTIYF TGTGCCAGCACCGGGGGTGGTGGAAACACCATATATTTT
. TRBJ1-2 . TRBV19 CASSIVPAEYGYTF TGTGCCAGTAGTATAGTGCCGGCGGAATACGGCTACACCTTC
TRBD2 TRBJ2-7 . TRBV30 CAWSEGTSGPYEQYF TGTGCCTGGAGTGAGGGGACTAGCGGACCCTACGAGCAGTACTTC
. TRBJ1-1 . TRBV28 CASSLTSGRKEAFF TGTGCCAGCAGTTTAACATCGGGTAGGAAGGAAGCTTTCTTT
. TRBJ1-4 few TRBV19 CASKRGASTNEKLFF TGTGCCAGTAAAAGGGGGGCATCAACTAATGAAAAACTGTTTTTT
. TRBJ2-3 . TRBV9 CASSVDRLEDTQYF TGTGCCAGCAGCGTAGATAGGTTGGAGGATACGCAGTATTTT
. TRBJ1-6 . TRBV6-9 CASSSSGVGSPLHF TGTGCCAGCAGTTCCTCCGGGGTAGGTTCACCCCTCCACTTT
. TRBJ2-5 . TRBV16 CASSQGMETQYF TGTGCCAGCAGCCAGGGGATGGAGACCCAGTACTTC
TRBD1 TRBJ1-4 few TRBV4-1 CASSSTGGETNEKLFF TGCGCCAGCAGCTCTACAGGGGGCGAGACTAATGAAAAACTGTTTTTT
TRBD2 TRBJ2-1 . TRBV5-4 CASSLALAGGEQFF TGTGCCAGCAGCTTGGCTCTAGCGGGGGGTGAGCAGTTCTTC
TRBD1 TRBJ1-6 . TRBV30 CAWTTGNSSPLHF TGTGCCTGGACGACAGGGAATTCTTCACCCCTCCACTTT
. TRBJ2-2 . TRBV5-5 CASSPQARDTGELFF TGTGCCAGCAGCCCCCAGGCCCGCGACACCGGGGAGCTGTTTTTT
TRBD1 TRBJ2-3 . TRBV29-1 CSVDLGQGTDTQYF TGCAGCGTTGACCTAGGACAGGGCACAGATACGCAGTATTTT
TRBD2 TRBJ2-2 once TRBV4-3 CASSPSGGENTGELFF TGCGCCAGCAGCCCCAGCGGGGGGGAAAACACCGGGGAGCTGTTTTTT
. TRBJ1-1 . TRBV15 CATSRDKVNTEAFF TGTGCCACCAGCAGAGATAAGGTGAACACTGAAGCTTTCTTT
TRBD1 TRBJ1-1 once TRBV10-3 CAIRSTGMNTEAFF TGTGCCATCAGATCGACAGGGATGAACACTGAAGCTTTCTTT
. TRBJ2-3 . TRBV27 CASSPYPPAVTDTQYF TGTGCCAGCAGTCCCTACCCACCAGCCGTCACAGATACGCAGTATTTT
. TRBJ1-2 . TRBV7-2 CASSLATENYGYTF TGTGCCAGCAGCTTAGCTACAGAGAACTATGGCTACACCTTC
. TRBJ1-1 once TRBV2 CASKQEVIEAFF TGTGCCAGCAAGCAGGAGGTTATTGAAGCTTTCTTT
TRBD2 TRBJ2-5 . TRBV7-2 CASSPGLAGGQETQYF TGTGCCAGCAGCCCAGGACTAGCGGGGGGACAAGAGACCCAGTACTTC
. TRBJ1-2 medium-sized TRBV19 CASQDGFYGYTF TGTGCCAGCCAGGACGGATTCTATGGCTACACCTTC
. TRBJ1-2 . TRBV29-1 CSVGGTPNYGYTF TGCAGCGTTGGAGGGACACCTAACTATGGCTACACCTTC
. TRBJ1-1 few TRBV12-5 CASGLPSTEAFF TGTGCTAGTGGTTTGCCCAGCACTGAAGCTTTCTTT
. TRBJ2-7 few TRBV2 CASSEGTFEQYF TGTGCCAGCAGTGAAGGTACATTCGAGCAGTACTTC
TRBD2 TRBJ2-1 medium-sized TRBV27 CASSFTSAGEQFF TGTGCCAGCAGTTTCACTAGCGCCGGTGAGCAGTTCTTC
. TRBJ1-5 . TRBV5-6 CASSLRSQPQHF TGTGCCAGCAGCTTGCGGAGCCAGCCCCAGCATTTT
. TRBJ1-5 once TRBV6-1 CASSGLDSRNQPQHF TGTGCCAGCAGTGGCTTGGACAGCCGGAATCAGCCCCAGCATTTT
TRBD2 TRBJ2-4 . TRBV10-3 CASMSGLADPQGNIQYF TGTGCCTCCATGTCGGGACTAGCGGACCCACAGGGAAACATTCAGTACTTC
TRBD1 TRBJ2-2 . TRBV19 CASSIDVSSWWGQEDTGELFF TGTGCCAGTAGTATAGATGTTTCCTCTTGGTGGGGACAGGAGGACACCGGGGAGCTGTTTTTT
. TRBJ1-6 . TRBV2 CASRQWSSYNSPLHF TGTGCCAGCAGACAGTGGAGCTCCTATAATTCACCCCTCCACTTT
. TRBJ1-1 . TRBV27 CASSFQASISSAFF TGTGCCAGCAGTTTTCAAGCCTCGATATCCAGCGCTTTCTTT
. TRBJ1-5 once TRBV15 CATSPDNMQPQHF TGTGCCACCAGCCCGGACAATATGCAGCCCCAGCATTTT
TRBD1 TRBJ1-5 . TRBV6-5 CASSQSIDRGQHF TGTGCCAGCAGTCAAAGTATCGACAGGGGCCAGCATTTT